The clone carrying this TCR beta chain was observed a few times. Antigen: not known. The data belong to a study of early T cells in non-severe SARS-CoV-2 infection. Overall study context: Bulk RNA from unsorted whole blood was sequenced; chains were unpaired.

Each cDNA molecule carried a unique molecular identifier. TCRdb itself ran the 5' RACE reads through MiXCR, one entry per CDR3 protein. The table has about 61,000 distinct CDR3 sequences, roughly 10% seen once. Unmatched junction bases numbered 7, after V lost 4 bases and J lost 3 bases. This CDR3 has 16 amino acids. From germline, CDR1 is MNHEY and CDR2 SVGEGT. Study observations and caveats: VDJdb matching skewed toward anti-spike CD8 responses, missing private and CD4 specificities.

Sequencing was performed on whole blood. The origin of this receptor is an adult who was a healthcare worker with PCR-confirmed SARS-CoV-2 infection or an uninfected control (not recorded which). The V and J genes are TRBV6-2 or TRBV6-3 and TRBJ1-5, with 9 bases aligning to TRBD1. CDR3 amino acids: CASSLTGTGYNQPQHF. In DNA form, the CDR3 reads TGTGCCAGCAGTTTGACCGGGACAGGGTACAATCAGCCCCAGCATTTT.